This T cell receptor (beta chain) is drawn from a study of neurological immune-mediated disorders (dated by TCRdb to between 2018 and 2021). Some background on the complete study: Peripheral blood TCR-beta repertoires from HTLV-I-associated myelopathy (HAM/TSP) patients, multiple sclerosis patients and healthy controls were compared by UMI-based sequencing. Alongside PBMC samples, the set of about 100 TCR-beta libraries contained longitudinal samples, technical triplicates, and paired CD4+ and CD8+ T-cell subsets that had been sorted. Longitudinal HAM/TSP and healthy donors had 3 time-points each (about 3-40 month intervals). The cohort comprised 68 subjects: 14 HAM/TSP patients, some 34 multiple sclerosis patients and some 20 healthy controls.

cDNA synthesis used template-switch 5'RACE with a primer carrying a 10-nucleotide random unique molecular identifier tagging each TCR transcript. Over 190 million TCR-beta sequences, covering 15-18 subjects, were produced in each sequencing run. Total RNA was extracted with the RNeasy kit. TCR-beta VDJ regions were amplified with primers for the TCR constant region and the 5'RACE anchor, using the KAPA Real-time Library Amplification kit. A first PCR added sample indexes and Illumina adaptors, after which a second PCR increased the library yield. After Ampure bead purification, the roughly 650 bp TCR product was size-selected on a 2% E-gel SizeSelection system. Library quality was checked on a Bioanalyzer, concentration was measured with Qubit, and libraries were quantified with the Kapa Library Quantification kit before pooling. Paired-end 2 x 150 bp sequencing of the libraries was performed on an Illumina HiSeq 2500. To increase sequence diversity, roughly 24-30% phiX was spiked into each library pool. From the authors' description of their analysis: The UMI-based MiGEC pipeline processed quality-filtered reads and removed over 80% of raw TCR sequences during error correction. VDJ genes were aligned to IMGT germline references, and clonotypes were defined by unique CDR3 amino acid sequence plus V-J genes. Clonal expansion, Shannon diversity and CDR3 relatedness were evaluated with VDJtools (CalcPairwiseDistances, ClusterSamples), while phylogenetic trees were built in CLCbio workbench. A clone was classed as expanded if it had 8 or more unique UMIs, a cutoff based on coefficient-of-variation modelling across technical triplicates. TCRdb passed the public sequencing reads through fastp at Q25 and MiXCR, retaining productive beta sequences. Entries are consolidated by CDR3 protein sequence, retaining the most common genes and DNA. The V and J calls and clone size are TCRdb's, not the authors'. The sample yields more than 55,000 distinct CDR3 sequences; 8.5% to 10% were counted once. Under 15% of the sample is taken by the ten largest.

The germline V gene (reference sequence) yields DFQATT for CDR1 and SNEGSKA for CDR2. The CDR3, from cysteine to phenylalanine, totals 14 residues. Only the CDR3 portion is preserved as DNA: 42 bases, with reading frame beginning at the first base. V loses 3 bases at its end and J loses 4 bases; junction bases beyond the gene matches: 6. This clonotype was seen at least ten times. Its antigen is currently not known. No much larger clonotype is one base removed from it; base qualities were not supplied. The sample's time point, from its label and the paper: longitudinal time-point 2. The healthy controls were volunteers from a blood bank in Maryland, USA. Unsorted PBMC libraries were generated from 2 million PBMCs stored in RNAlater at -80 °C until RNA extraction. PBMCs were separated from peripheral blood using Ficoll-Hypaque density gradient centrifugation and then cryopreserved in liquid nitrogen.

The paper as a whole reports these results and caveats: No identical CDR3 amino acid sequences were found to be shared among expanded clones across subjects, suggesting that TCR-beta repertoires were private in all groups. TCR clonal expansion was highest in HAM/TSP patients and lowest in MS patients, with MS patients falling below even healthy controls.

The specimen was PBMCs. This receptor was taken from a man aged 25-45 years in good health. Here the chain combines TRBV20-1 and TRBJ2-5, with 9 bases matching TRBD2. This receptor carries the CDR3 CSAREAGGGETQYF. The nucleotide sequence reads TGCAGTGCTAGGGAAGCGGGAGGTGGAGAGACCCAGTACTTC.